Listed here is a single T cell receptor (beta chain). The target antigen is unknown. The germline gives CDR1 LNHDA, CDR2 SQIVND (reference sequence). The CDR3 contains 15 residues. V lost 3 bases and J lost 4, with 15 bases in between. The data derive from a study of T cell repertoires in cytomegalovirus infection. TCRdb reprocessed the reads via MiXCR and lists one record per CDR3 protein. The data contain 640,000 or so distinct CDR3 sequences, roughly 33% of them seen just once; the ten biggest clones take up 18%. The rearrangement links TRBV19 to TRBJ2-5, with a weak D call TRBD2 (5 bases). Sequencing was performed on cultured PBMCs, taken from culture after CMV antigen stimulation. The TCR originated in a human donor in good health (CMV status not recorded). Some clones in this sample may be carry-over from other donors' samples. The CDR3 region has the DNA TGTGCCAGTAGTATCCTCCGGGCCGGAGGAGAGACCCAGTACTTC. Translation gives CASSILRAGGETQYF.